The clone carrying this T cell receptor (beta chain) was seen a few times. The antigen is not known. The authors reverse transcribed all of the isolated RNA, so sequencing captured expressed TCRB transcripts. Generated by immunoSEQ multiplex PCR, the TCRdb table keeps only in-frame clones and is missing some. The table has approximately 140,000 clones, approximately 10% seen once; the top ten hold 0.65% to 0.75%. J lost 7 bases, V lost 4 bases, and 19 bases had no gene match. Per the germline V gene, CDR1 is SNHLY and CDR2 is FYNNEI. The CDR3 totals 18 residues. This entry is derived from a study of beta chain features in type 1 diabetes. Study-wide results and caveats: TCRB CDR3s from Type 1 diabetes patients were moderately but significantly shorter in all four CD4+ subsets.

The TCR originated in a man younger than 45 with type 1 diabetes. This chain connects TRBV2 to TRBJ2-1, with 7 bases fitting TRBD2. Sequenced material: central memory CD4+ T cells from blood. The CDR3 bases are TGTGCCAGCAGTGGTCTGACCGGCGGGGGAGGTAGTAGAAATGAGCAGTTCTTC. This codes for CASSGLTGGGGSRNEQFF. Filled out from reference TRBV2 and TRBJ2-1, the complete variable domain reads EPEVTQTPSHQVTQMGQEVILRCVPISNHLYFYWYRQILGQKVEFLVSFYNNEISEKSEIFDDQFSVERPDGSNFTLKIRSTKLEDSAMYFCASSGLTGGGGSRNEQFFGPGTRLTVL.